Listed below are T cell receptor beta chains from one sample, sequenced in a study of blood T cell repertoires in COVID-19. TCRdb's copy holds only in-frame clones and misses some; the assay was immunoSEQ multiplex PCR. Here the sample spans approximately 69,000 clones, about 70% being singletons. Sequenced sample: peripheral blood. The receptor set was obtained from a man aged 55 to 70 with acute or convalescent COVID-19. Both conserved end residues are part of each CDR3. Each record gives: clone size, D gene, J gene, V gene, CDR3 DNA, CDR3 protein. The D gene is left open where the match is weak. Clone size is given for some rows only: seen once, a few or many times, or a class if the clone is expanded.

>.|.|TRBJ1-2|TRBV28
TGTGCCAGCAGCCCCCCGGCAGGGTGGAGTTATGGCTACACCTTC
CASSPPAGWSYGYTF
>once|.|TRBJ1-2|TRBV20-1
TGCAGTGCTCGCCCCCCTAGCAGCTACACCTTC
CSARPPSSYTF
>many|TRBD1|TRBJ2-2|TRBV27
TGTGCCAGCAGTTTATCGATACGCGGACAGGGTGGGACCGGGGAGCTGTTTTTT
CASSLSIRGQGGTGELFF
>once|.|TRBJ2-2|TRBV7-8
TGTGCCAGCAGCTTACAAGGGGTCGGGGAGCTGTTTTTT
CASSLQGVGELFF
>few|.|TRBJ1-2|TRBV12-3/TRBV12-4
TGTGCCAGCAGCCTACCCGACAGGGGCTACACCTTC
CASSLPDRGYTF
>.|.|TRBJ2-3|TRBV7-9
TGTGCCAGCAGCTTAGTCGCAGATACGCAGTATTTT
CASSLVADTQYF
>.|.|TRBJ2-3|TRBV15
TGTGCCACCGGGGTTAACCGGGGAGATACGCAGTATTTT
CATGVNRGDTQYF
>.|.|TRBJ1-4|TRBV19
TGTGCCAGTAGTGACCCCAGGGGAAGATCTAATGAAAAACTGTTTTTT
CASSDPRGRSNEKLFF
>.|TRBD2|TRBJ2-3|TRBV6-5
TGTGCCAGCAGTTACGGACTAGCTGAACGCGATACGCAGTATTTT
CASSYGLAERDTQYF
>few|TRBD1|TRBJ2-7|TRBV6-5
TGTGCCAGCAGACAGGGGACCGAGCAGTACTTC
CASRQGTEQYF
>.|.|TRBJ2-5|TRBV5-1
TGCGCCAGCAGCCCACTTGAGGGTTCGGAGACCCAGTACTTC
CASSPLEGSETQYF
>.|TRBD1|TRBJ2-2|TRBV3-1/TRBV3-2
TGTGCCAGCAGCCGCCAGCGGACAGGGGGCTCCGGGGAGCTGTTTTTT
CASSRQRTGGSGELFF
>few|.|TRBJ2-3|TRBV27
TGTGCCAGCAGTTTCGGGGAGGCAGATACGCAGTATTTT
CASSFGEADTQYF
>.|.|TRBJ2-7|TRBV28
TGTGCCAGCAGTCGAGCGACAGTCCCTCCCTACGAGCAGTACTTC
CASSRATVPPYEQYF
>many|.|TRBJ1-1|TRBV4-2
TGTGCCAGCAGCCAGGTGGAGGGGAGTTTGGCTGAAGCTTTCTTT
CASSQVEGSLAEAFF
>.|TRBD1|TRBJ1-2|TRBV15
TGTGCCACCAGCAGAAAACAGGGGGACTATGGCTACACCTTC
CATSRKQGDYGYTF
>.|.|TRBJ2-3|TRBV25-1
TGTGCCAGCAGTGAAGGCCAGGTTAGCACAGATACGCAGTATTTT
CASSEGQVSTDTQYF
>.|.|TRBJ2-1|TRBV19
TGTGCCAGTAGTATCACGGGACTGGACTACAATGAGCAGTTCTTC
CASSITGLDYNEQFF
>few|.|TRBJ1-5|TRBV5-1
TGCGCCAGCAGCTTGGCCCTGGACAGCACAGACCAGCATTTT
CASSLALDSTDQHF
>.|TRBD1|TRBJ2-7|TRBV29-1
TGCAGCGTCGGACAGGTGGATTACGAGCAGTACTTC
CSVGQVDYEQYF
>few|.|TRBJ2-3|TRBV18
TGTGCCAGCTCACTCAACCAGGCTAGCTCCGGGGCAGATACGCAGTATTTT
CASSLNQASSGADTQYF
>.|.|TRBJ2-5|TRBV30
TGTGCCTGGAGTATAGGAGGGCCTGGGACCCAGTACTTC
CAWSIGGPGTQYF
>.|TRBD2|TRBJ2-5|TRBV6-5
TGTGCCAGCAGTTACGACGGCGGGGGGGCTGAGACCCAGTACTTC
CASSYDGGGAETQYF
>.|TRBD2|TRBJ2-5|TRBV24-1
TGTGCCACCAGTCTCGCGGGGGGGCGAGAGACCCAGTACTTC
CATSLAGGRETQYF
>once|.|TRBJ2-5|TRBV24-1
TGTGCCACCAGTGATCACCCGGGTCTAGCAAATCAACAAGAGACCCAGTACTTC
CATSDHPGLANQQETQYF
>.|.|TRBJ2-5|TRBV11-2
TGTGCCAGCAGCTCGTTGGAGACCCAGTACTTC
CASSSLETQYF
>.|.|TRBJ2-3|TRBV5-1
TGCGCCAGCAGCTTGCAAGTGGTCCAGGTCCCAGATACGCAGTATTTT
CASSLQVVQVPDTQYF
>many|TRBD2|TRBJ2-1|TRBV5-1
TGCGCCAGCAGCTTAGCGGGAGGTGTCAATGAGCAGTTCTTC
CASSLAGGVNEQFF
>few|.|TRBJ2-3|TRBV7-3
TGTGCCAGCAGCTTTGGCGGCCTAAACACAGATACGCAGTATTTT
CASSFGGLNTDTQYF
>.|.|TRBJ1-1|TRBV7-6
TGTGCCAGCAGCTTAGAACAGGGCGAGAACACTGAAGCTTTCTTT
CASSLEQGENTEAFF
>.|TRBD2|TRBJ2-5|TRBV19
TGTGCCAGTAGTATAGCGGGGGGAGCAGAGACCCAGTACTTC
CASSIAGGAETQYF
>.|.|TRBJ2-2|TRBV2
TGTGCCAGCAGTGAAAGTAGCGCAGACACCGGGGAGCTGTTTTTT
CASSESSADTGELFF
>.|TRBD1|TRBJ1-3|TRBV5-1
TGCGCCAGCAGCCTATGGACAGGCTCTGGAAACACCATATATTTT
CASSLWTGSGNTIYF
>.|TRBD1|TRBJ2-3|TRBV19
TGTGCCAGTAGTATCGGGGGGACAGGGTCGTCGGATACGCAGTATTTT
CASSIGGTGSSDTQYF
>few|.|TRBJ2-7|TRBV27
TGTGCCAGCAGTCAACAGGCTAGCTCCTACGAGCAGTACTTC
CASSQQASSYEQYF
>.|.|TRBJ2-5|TRBV9
TGTGCCAGCAGCGTAGGGCCAGGGGAACAAGAGACCCAGTACTTC
CASSVGPGEQETQYF
>.|TRBD2|TRBJ2-2|TRBV7-2
TGTGCCAGCCCCCGGGGGGGTACGAACACCGGGGAGCTGTTTTTT
CASPRGGTNTGELFF
>.|.|TRBJ2-7|TRBV10-2
TGCGCCAGCAACCTAGGCTCTGGCGAGCAGTACTTC
CASNLGSGEQYF
>.|TRBD2|TRBJ2-2|TRBV7-7
TGTGCCAGCAGCTTAGACGGGGGGGAGAACACCGGGGAGCTGTTTTTT
CASSLDGGENTGELFF
>.|.|TRBJ2-3|TRBV7-3
TGTGCCAGCAGCTTAATCTCAGGGGCAGATACGCAGTATTTT
CASSLISGADTQYF
>.|.|TRBJ2-5|TRBV7-9
TGTGCCAGCACCAAAGTACGGGGGGAGACCCAGTACTTC
CASTKVRGETQYF
>.|.|TRBJ1-2|TRBV19
TGTGCCAGTAGTTTGGAGGGGAGGCGAAACTATGGCTACACCTTC
CASSLEGRRNYGYTF
>.|TRBD1|TRBJ2-1|TRBV19
TGTGCCAGTAGGGGACAGGGGGCGGGGTGGAACAACAATGAGCAGTTCTTC
CASRGQGAGWNNNEQFF
>.|.|TRBJ2-1|TRBV11-2
TGTGCCAGCAGCCCAGGACTCGCTAGCTCCTACAATGAGCAGTTCTTC
CASSPGLASSYNEQFF
>few|.|TRBJ1-1|TRBV9
TGTGCCAGCAGCGTAGATTTGTTGGGCCCCGCTGAAGCTTTCTTT
CASSVDLLGPAEAFF
>few|TRBD2|TRBJ2-1|TRBV5-1
TGCGCCAGCAGCTTGGGACTAGCGGGAGGCTCCTACAATGAGCAGTTCTTC
CASSLGLAGGSYNEQFF
>.|TRBD1|TRBJ1-2|TRBV10-3
TGTGCCATCAGTGAGTCGGACAGGGAGGCTGGCTACACCTTC
CAISESDREAGYTF
>.|TRBD1|TRBJ2-5|TRBV7-7
TGTGCCAGCAGCTCCGGGACAGATCAAGAGACCCAGTACTTC
CASSSGTDQETQYF
>once|.|TRBJ1-5|TRBV21-1
TGTGCCAGCAGCAAGTTACAGGGGCGTAATCAGCCCCAGCATTTT
CASSKLQGRNQPQHF
>few|.|TRBJ1-6|TRBV30
TGTGCCTGGAGTGTACTGGGAGGTAATTCACCCCTCCACTTT
CAWSVLGGNSPLHF
>.|.|TRBJ1-2|TRBV24-1
TGTGCCACCAGTGACCCTGGACGGGGAGGGCCCATTGGCTACACCTTC
CATSDPGRGGPIGYTF
>.|.|TRBJ2-3|TRBV5-1
TGCGCCAGCAGCTTGGGAAGGGGCACGCAGTATTTT
CASSLGRGTQYF
>.|.|TRBJ2-5|TRBV3-1/TRBV3-2
TGTGCCAGCAGCCAAGATCTGCGGGCAGGCCAAGAGACCCAGTACTTC
CASSQDLRAGQETQYF
>.|TRBD1|TRBJ1-2|TRBV3-1/TRBV3-2
TGTGCCAGCAACAAAGGACAGGGAAACTATGGCTACACCTTC
CASNKGQGNYGYTF
>.|.|TRBJ2-5|TRBV5-1
TGCGCCAGCAGAGGGGCCTACAACCAAGAGACCCAGTACTTC
CASRGAYNQETQYF